A selection of T cell receptor beta chains follows, all from one sample in a study of a mutant IDH1 vaccine in newly diagnosed glioma. TCRdb's table, derived via immunoSEQ multiplex PCR, lists solely in-frame clones and lacks some. The sample contains around 63,000 clones, more than 85% of which appear only once. The sample in question was PBMCs, obtained from a glioma patient treated with radiotherapy, temozolomide or both. The receptor source for this set is a man aged 45-60 years with glioma. Each CDR3 is given with its conserved first and last residue. The D gene is left open where the match is weak. The size of a clone is reported for some rows only, either as once, few or many, or as a class for expanded clones.

>.|.|TRBJ2-7|TRBV2
TGTGCCAGCAGGGAATCATCCGGTCCAGGCTACGAGCAGTACTTC
CASRESSGPGYEQYF
>.|.|TRBJ1-1|TRBV5-4
TGTGCCAGCAGCTTACAGGGTACTGAAGCTTTCTTT
CASSLQGTEAFF
>.|.|TRBJ2-7|TRBV28
TGTGCCAGCGCCAGATACGAGCAGTACTTC
CASARYEQYF
>.|TRBD1|TRBJ2-1|TRBV2
TGTGCCAGCAGTGAATCGACAGGGGTTGAGCAGTTCTTC
CASSESTGVEQFF
>.|.|TRBJ1-2|TRBV19
TGTGCCAGTAGTTTACGGGGAAACTATGGCTACACCTTC
CASSLRGNYGYTF
>.|.|TRBJ2-3|TRBV5-5
TGTGCCAGCAGCTCCTGGGTGGCTAGCACAGATACGCAGTATTTT
CASSSWVASTDTQYF
>.|.|TRBJ1-5|TRBV6-1
TGTGCCAGCGGAGCGGCTCAGAGTCAGCCCCAGCATTTT
CASGAAQSQPQHF
>.|.|TRBJ1-6|TRBV6-1
TGTGCCAGCAGTGAAGCGCGAGGGGGGAATTCACCCCTCCACTTT
CASSEARGGNSPLHF
>.|.|TRBJ1-5|TRBV6-6
TGTGCCAGCAGTTCCCGACAGTATCACAGCAATCAGCCCCAGCATTTT
CASSSRQYHSNQPQHF
>.|TRBD1|TRBJ1-6|TRBV7-8
TGTGCCAGCAGCCCCGACAGGGTTTTGTCCTATAATTCACCCCTCCACTTT
CASSPDRVLSYNSPLHF
>once|.|TRBJ1-4|TRBV19
TGTGCCAGACAGGGAGCGACTAATGAAAAACTGTTTTTT
CARQGATNEKLFF
>.|.|TRBJ1-4|TRBV15
TGTGCCACCAGCCTACGACAGGCAGAGGAAAAACTGTTTTTT
CATSLRQAEEKLFF
>once|.|TRBJ1-2|TRBV2
TGTGCCAGCCGCAGGGGATTTAACTATGGCTACACCTTC
CASRRGFNYGYTF
>.|.|TRBJ1-2|TRBV4-3
TGCGCCAGCAGCCACCCCACAGGAGAAGGCTACACCTTC
CASSHPTGEGYTF
>few|.|TRBJ1-1|TRBV6-6
TGTGCCAGCAGTTACTCGAGAGTATATAACGAAGCTTTCTTT
CASSYSRVYNEAFF
>.|.|TRBJ1-6|TRBV30
TGTGCCTGGAGTGTCTCGGGTCTGGTCCTCCACTTT
CAWSVSGLVLHF